This is a list of T cell receptor beta chains from one sample in a study of blood T cell repertoires in COVID-19. Assay: immunoSEQ multiplex PCR; the TCRdb copy retains only in-frame clones and omits some. The repertoire holds 190,000 or so clones, 70% to 90% seen once, with 0.9% to 0.95% in the top ten. The sequenced material came from peripheral blood. The receptors here all came from a man aged 60 to 75 with COVID-19, enrolled during active disease. CDR3s include the opening cysteine and the closing phenylalanine or tryptophan. The order of the fields is J gene, D gene, clone size, V gene, CDR3 DNA, CDR3 protein. D genes are given only for firm matches. Clone size is shown for a subset of rows, as once, few, many or a class of expanded clone.

j_call: TRBJ1-2; d_call: NA; clone_size: NA; v_call: TRBV30; cdr3_nt: TGTGCCTGGAGTCCTCAGCGGAACTATGGCTACACCTTC; cdr3_aa: CAWSPQRNYGYTF
j_call: TRBJ1-2; d_call: TRBD1; clone_size: NA; v_call: TRBV11-2; cdr3_nt: TGTGCCAGCAGCTTCGACAGGGTATATGGCTACACCTTC; cdr3_aa: CASSFDRVYGYTF
j_call: TRBJ1-1; d_call: NA; clone_size: NA; v_call: TRBV12-3/TRBV12-4; cdr3_nt: TGTGCCAGCAGGCCGGGTGGGACTGAAGCTTTCTTT; cdr3_aa: CASRPGGTEAFF
j_call: TRBJ1-1; d_call: TRBD1; clone_size: NA; v_call: TRBV12-3/TRBV12-4; cdr3_nt: TGTGCCAGCAGTTTGGTCCTCGACAGGGTGGCTTTCTTT; cdr3_aa: CASSLVLDRVAFF
j_call: TRBJ1-1; d_call: NA; clone_size: NA; v_call: TRBV5-1; cdr3_nt: TGCGCCAGCAGCTTGGAACAGCTCACTGAAGCTTTCTTT; cdr3_aa: CASSLEQLTEAFF
j_call: TRBJ1-3; d_call: NA; clone_size: NA; v_call: TRBV7-2; cdr3_nt: TGTGCCAGCAGCTTAGCGTCGGGAAACACCATATATTTT; cdr3_aa: CASSLASGNTIYF
j_call: TRBJ1-1; d_call: TRBD1; clone_size: NA; v_call: TRBV28; cdr3_nt: TGTGCCAGCAGGACCGGGACAGTAAACACTGAAGCTTTCTTT; cdr3_aa: CASRTGTVNTEAFF
j_call: TRBJ2-1; d_call: TRBD2; clone_size: NA; v_call: TRBV27; cdr3_nt: TGTGCCAGCAGGGCGGGAGGTTACAATGAGCAGTTCTTC; cdr3_aa: CASRAGGYNEQFF
j_call: TRBJ1-1; d_call: TRBD1; clone_size: NA; v_call: TRBV7-9; cdr3_nt: TGTGCCAGCAGCCCCCGGACAGGTTACGACACTGAAGCTTTCTTT; cdr3_aa: CASSPRTGYDTEAFF
j_call: TRBJ1-2; d_call: NA; clone_size: NA; v_call: TRBV18; cdr3_nt: TGTGCCAGCTCACCCCGGGTGGAAGCAGATGGCTACACCTTC; cdr3_aa: CASSPRVEADGYTF
j_call: TRBJ1-5; d_call: TRBD1; clone_size: once; v_call: TRBV12-5; cdr3_nt: TGTGCTAGTGTCTCCGACAGGGGTAATCAGCCCCAGCATTTT; cdr3_aa: CASVSDRGNQPQHF
j_call: TRBJ1-1; d_call: NA; clone_size: NA; v_call: TRBV20-1; cdr3_nt: TGCAGTGCTAATGACCCGGCGGGGGCAGTGAACACTGAAGCTTTCTTT; cdr3_aa: CSANDPAGAVNTEAFF
j_call: TRBJ2-7; d_call: TRBD1; clone_size: NA; v_call: TRBV27; cdr3_nt: TGTGCCAGCAGTGCTCCGGGACAGGGGATTGAGCAGTACTTC; cdr3_aa: CASSAPGQGIEQYF
j_call: TRBJ1-2; d_call: NA; clone_size: NA; v_call: TRBV2; cdr3_nt: TGTGCCAGCTCTACGATTCGGGAATATGGCTACACCTTC; cdr3_aa: CASSTIREYGYTF
j_call: TRBJ1-6; d_call: NA; clone_size: NA; v_call: TRBV6-5; cdr3_nt: TGTGCCAGCAGTACAACGGGACTGGATAATTCACCCCTCCACTTT; cdr3_aa: CASSTTGLDNSPLHF
j_call: TRBJ1-5; d_call: TRBD1; clone_size: NA; v_call: TRBV6-1; cdr3_nt: TGTGCCAGCAGTGATCACAGGGGGAATCAGCCCCAGCATTTT; cdr3_aa: CASSDHRGNQPQHF
j_call: TRBJ2-1; d_call: TRBD1; clone_size: NA; v_call: TRBV30; cdr3_nt: TGTGCCTGGAGCATAACCGGGACAGGGGGCTATGAGCAGTTCTTC; cdr3_aa: CAWSITGTGGYEQFF
j_call: TRBJ1-1; d_call: TRBD1; clone_size: NA; v_call: TRBV5-5; cdr3_nt: TGTGCCAGCAGCGTAGGGACAGGGATGAACACTGAAGCTTTCTTT; cdr3_aa: CASSVGTGMNTEAFF
j_call: TRBJ1-6; d_call: NA; clone_size: NA; v_call: TRBV6-1; cdr3_nt: TGTGCCAGCAGTGAAATCAGGGTACACTCACCCCTCCACTTT; cdr3_aa: CASSEIRVHSPLHF
j_call: TRBJ1-2; d_call: NA; clone_size: once; v_call: TRBV5-1; cdr3_nt: TGCGCCAGCAACACAGTGGGGGGATCCTATGGCTACACCTTC; cdr3_aa: CASNTVGGSYGYTF